This TCR beta chain came from a study of blood T cell repertoires in COVID-19. Authors' data handling: Using reference gene primer amplification, nucleated cell counts were estimated. Libraries were prepared by immunoSEQ multiplex PCR; TCRdb keeps only in-frame clonotypes and omits some of them. V, J and clone size are taken as reported in that table, and D and trimming were inferred from the DNA itself. The repertoire holds roughly 480,000 clones, with 75% to 90% as singletons. V lost 5 bases to trimming and J lost 3 bases; unmatched junction nucleotides: 7. The CDR3 runs 15 residues. In germline, CDR1 is SGHNT, CDR2 YYREEE (reference sequence).

The TCR was taken from a man between 18 and 35 years old with COVID-19, enrolled during active disease. The sequencing input was peripheral blood. The V call is TRBV5-4, the J call TRBJ1-1; the match to TRBD1 covers 10 bases. Here the CDR3 reads CASRYTGTGDTEAFF. The CDR3 DNA is TGTGCCAGCAGGTACACCGGGACAGGGGACACTGAAGCTTTCTTT.